The 18 T cell receptor beta chains below were found in one sample sequenced in a study of cytomegalovirus exposure and HLA in healthy donors. The PCR ran on 60 Vbeta and 13 Jbeta primers. TCRdb's table, derived via immunoSEQ multiplex PCR, lists solely in-frame clones and lacks some. This table holds 140,000 to 150,000 clones, roughly 82% found once. Specimen: PBMCs. The source is a man aged 25-40 years in good health and CMV-seronegative.

This clone occurred once. The chain carries TRBV6-1 and TRBJ2-1; TRBD2 aligns across 11 bases. Trimming cost V 1 base and J 2 bases; bases outside gene matches: 4. Germline CDR1 and CDR2: MNHNS and SASEGT. This CDR3 has 17 residues. The CDR3 DNA is TGTGCCAGCAGTGAAGGAGCGACTAGCGGGACCTACAATGAGCAGTTCTTC. Translating gives CASSEGATSGTYNEQFF.

The V call is TRBV4-1, the J call TRBJ1-1; D perhaps matches TRBD1 (5 bases). CDR3 length: 11 amino acids. CDR1 and CDR2 from the germline V gene are MGHRA and YSYEKL. V shed 6 bases and J shed 4 bases, with 6 bases lying between them. CDR3 sequence (DNA): TGCGCCAGCAGTAGGGGCACTGAAGCTTTCTTT. This encodes CASSRGTEAFF.

The J gene is TRBJ2-1, the V gene TRBV19; 11 bases align to TRBD2. Germline assignment: CDR1 LNHDA and CDR2 SQIVND (reference sequence). The length of the CDR3 is 15 residues. The trim removed 2 bases at V and 6 bases at J, leaving 3 bases unmatched. The DNA for the CDR3 is TGTGCCAGTAGTATAAAGACTAGCGGGATCAATGAGCAGTTCTTC. Encoded protein: CASSIKTSGINEQFF.

The chain employs TRBV5-1 and TRBJ2-2; D may be TRBD1 (5 bases). The CDR3 totals 13 residues. Germline V CDR1 and CDR2: SGHRS, YFSETQ. The V and J ends lost 2 bases and 5 bases respectively, with 7 bases between them. The CDR3 reads CASSLGATGELFF. CDR3 DNA: TGCGCCAGCAGCTTAGGGGCTACCGGGGAGCTGTTTTTT.

CDR3 sequence (DNA): TGTGCCAGCATGGGGACAGGGGAGCGGACGCAGTATTTT. Translated: CASMGTGERTQYF. V and J are TRBV6-1 and TRBJ2-3, with 10 bases identical to TRBD1. V shed 7 bases, J shed 9 bases, and the junction held 7 bases outside the gene matches. The CDR3 length is 13 residues. Germline CDR1 is MNHNS and CDR2 is SASEGT.

A single count supports this clone. One end of the junction does not line up with germline, which may come from a read error. The chain uses TRBV7-9 and TRBJ2-4; 7 nucleotides align to TRBD1. The CDR3 spans 14 residues. The germline V gene encodes CDR1 SEHNR and CDR2 FQNEAQ (reference sequence). CDR3 DNA sequence: TGTGCCAGCAGCTTAGAGGGGGCCAAAAACAGTCAGTACTTC. This gives the protein CASSLEGAKNSQYF.

The gene calls are TRBV5-1 and TRBJ2-7; D is perhaps TRBD2 (5 bases). This CDR3 region has 15 residues. Trimming took 4 bases from V and 2 from J, leaving 16 bases between them. Germline-derived CDR1 and CDR2 are SGHRS and YFSETQ. Written as DNA, the CDR3 is TGCGCCAGCAGCCTCCTCGAGGGAAATCCCTACGAGCAGTACTTC. Translating it yields CASSLLEGNPYEQYF.

This chain uses TRBV28 with TRBJ2-7; 8 bases match TRBD2. Germline values: CDR1 MDHEN, CDR2 SYDVKM. CDR3 length equals 15 residues. V trimming: 2 bases; J trimming: 6 bases; junction bases outside the gene matches: 9. In DNA, the CDR3 is TGTGCCAGCAGTTTAATGGCGGGGGGCTTTAGCGAGCAGTACTTC. Translated, it gives CASSLMAGGFSEQYF.

The V call is TRBV25-1, the J call TRBJ2-5; TRBD1 matches 8 bases. Gene TRBJ2-7 matches the end of the DNA better, so the J call may be wrong. This CDR3 contains 16 residues. The germline CDR1 and CDR2 sequences are MGHDK and SYGVNS. The CDR3 DNA is TGTGCCAGCAGTCCCGGTTGGACAGGGTATGCCTACGAGCAGTACTTC. Translating it yields CASSPGWTGYAYEQYF.

This clone was seen a handful of times. As DNA, the CDR3 is TGTGCCAGCAGCTCACCCGGGACAGGGGGCGCGTGGAAGAATTCACCCCTCCACTTT. Protein sequence: CASSSPGTGGAWKNSPLHF. V usage is TRBV5-4 and J usage is TRBJ1-6, with 12 nucleotides matching TRBD1. Per germline, CDR1 SGHNT and CDR2 YYREEE (reference sequence). The junction had 14 bases not matched to a gene; V was cut back by 3 bases and J by 7 bases. CDR3 length equals 19 residues.

V gene TRBV28 combines with J gene TRBJ1-3, with a tentative D call TRBD1 (6 bases). The ends were cut back, 7 bases at V and 4 bases at J, with 17 bases in the middle. CDR1 MDHEN and CDR2 SYDVKM come from the germline V gene. The CDR3 consists of 15 residues. The CDR3 coding sequence is TGTGCCAGCATTACGAGACAGGACGGAGGAAACACCATATATTTT. This gives the protein CASITRQDGGNTIYF.

The chain recombines TRBV6-5 with TRBJ2-1; 8 bases align to TRBD2. This CDR3 has 13 amino acids. V shed 6 bases and J 4 bases; nucleotides not matched to a gene: 2. Germline values: CDR1 MNHEY, CDR2 SVGAGI. The CDR3 sequence is CASRLADYNEQFF. For the CDR3, the DNA is TGTGCCAGCAGACTAGCGGATTACAATGAGCAGTTCTTC.

The V gene is TRBV13, the J gene TRBJ2-4; a possible D gene is TRBD2 (7 bases). Germline CDR1 reads PRHDT; CDR2 reads FYEKMQ (reference sequence). This CDR3 has 15 amino acids. V was shortened by 8 bases and J by 6 bases, with 20 bases between the two germline ends. CDR3 in amino acids: CASGRGAVSGNIQYF. The CDR3 DNA follows: TGTGCCAGCGGGAGGGGGGCGGTCTCAGGAAACATTCAGTACTTC.

V and J are TRBV10-2 and TRBJ1-1; D is ambiguous. V lost 5 bases and J lost 7, with 14 bases in between. In germline, CDR1 is WSHSY, CDR2 SAAADI. The CDR3 has 13 amino acids. The CDR3 DNA follows: TGCGCCAGCAGTCGGGTACTTTATGATGAAGCTTTCTTT. Its translation: CASSRVLYDEAFF.

The J gene is TRBJ1-1, the V gene TRBV6-5; D unclear. The CDR3 has 15 residues. Trimming removed 0 bases at V and 0 bases at J, with 8 bases between. Germline V gene data show CDR1 as MNHEY and CDR2 as SVGAGI. The CDR3 here is CASSYSTYVNTEAFF. The CDR3 bases are TGTGCCAGCAGTTACTCGACTTATGTGAACACTGAAGCTTTCTTT.

V gene TRBV6-6 combines with J gene TRBJ1-2; TRBD1 agrees at 7 bases. The trim removed 6 bases at V and 5 bases at J, leaving 3 bases unmatched. The length of the CDR3 is 12 residues. Germline V gives CDR1 MNHNY, CDR2 SVGAGI (reference sequence). The CDR3 DNA reads as TGTGCCAGCAGCCAGACAGGGTATGGCTACACCTTC. Residues: CASSQTGYGYTF.

V usage is TRBV6-6 and J usage is TRBJ2-3; the match to TRBD2 covers 11 bases. The CDR3 sequence is 15 residues long. The V segment lost 6 bases and the J segment 6 bases; nucleotides outside the gene matches: 8. Germline values: CDR1 MNHNY, CDR2 SVGAGI (reference sequence). The CDR3 DNA reads TGTGCCAGCAGCACGACTAGCGGGAACTTCGATACGCAGTATTTT. This encodes CASSTTSGNFDTQYF.

This chain links TRBV21-1 with TRBJ2-5; TRBD2 is the table's D call and was not checked against the DNA. TRBV21-1 is a listed pseudogene. CDR3 length: 14 amino acids. The CDR3 nucleotides read TGTGCCAGCAGCAACGGCCAAGGGAGGGAGACCCAGTACTTC. Translated, it gives CASSNGQGRETQYF.